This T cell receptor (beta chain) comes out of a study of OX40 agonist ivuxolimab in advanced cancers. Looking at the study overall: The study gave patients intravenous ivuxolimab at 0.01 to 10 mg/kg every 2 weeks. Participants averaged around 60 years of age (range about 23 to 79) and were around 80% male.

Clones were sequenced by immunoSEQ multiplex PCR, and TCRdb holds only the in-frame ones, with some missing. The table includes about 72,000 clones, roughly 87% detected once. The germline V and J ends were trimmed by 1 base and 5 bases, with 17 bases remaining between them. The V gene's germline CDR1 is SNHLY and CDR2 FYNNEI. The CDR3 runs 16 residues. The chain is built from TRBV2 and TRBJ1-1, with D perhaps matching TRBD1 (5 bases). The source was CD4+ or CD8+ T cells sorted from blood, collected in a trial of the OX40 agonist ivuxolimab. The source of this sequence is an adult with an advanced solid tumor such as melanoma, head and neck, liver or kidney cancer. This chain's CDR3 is CASSEGPGYVRTEAFF. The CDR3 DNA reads TGTGCCAGCAGTGAAGGGCCAGGGTATGTAAGGACTGAAGCTTTCTTT.